These T cell receptor beta chains were read from a single sample in a study of cytomegalovirus exposure and HLA in healthy donors. Libraries were prepared by immunoSEQ multiplex PCR; TCRdb keeps only in-frame clonotypes and omits some of them. The table records fewer than 120,000 clones, approximately 87% of them present only once. Sequencing was carried out using PBMCs. These receptors all come from a woman younger than 45 in good health and CMV-seropositive. Each CDR3 is given with its conserved first and last residue. The D gene is left open where the match is weak. Where a row states a size, it is once, few, many or the class of an expanded clone; other rows omit it.

TRBV7-2	.	.	TRBJ2-1	TGTGCCAGCAGAATAGGACATCCCAGCGGGGAGCAGTTCTTC	CASRIGHPSGEQFF
TRBV11-2	.	.	TRBJ2-1	TGTGCCAGCAGCTTAGGTGCGTTTCGTAGCAATGAGCAGTTCTTC	CASSLGAFRSNEQFF
TRBV6-5	TRBD1	few	TRBJ2-1	TGTGCCAGCAGTTACTCCCGACAGGGTAGGAACAATGAGCAGTTCTTC	CASSYSRQGRNNEQFF
TRBV5-1	.	.	TRBJ2-7	TGCGCCAGCAGCCCCGGGGAGGGGGGCATAAACGAGCAGTACTTC	CASSPGEGGINEQYF
TRBV5-8	.	.	TRBJ2-3	TGTGCCAGCAGCTTGGCCTCACCCGGGGGGCACGAAGATACGCAGTATTTT	CASSLASPGGHEDTQYF
TRBV5-6	.	.	TRBJ1-2	TGTGCCAGCAGCTTAGCGGGCATAGGGTATGGCTACACCTTC	CASSLAGIGYGYTF
TRBV4-3	TRBD1	.	TRBJ1-4	TGCGCCAGCAGCCAAGATAAGGTGACAGGGAGTGAAAAACTGTTTTTT	CASSQDKVTGSEKLFF
TRBV16	TRBD1	.	TRBJ2-5	TGTGCCAGCACCTCCACGTTAGACAGGGGGATCAGCGGAGAGACCCAGTACTTC	CASTSTLDRGISGETQYF
TRBV4-3	TRBD2	.	TRBJ2-2	TGCGCCAGCAGCACCCGGGGGGGCATCGGGGAGCTGTTTTTT	CASSTRGGIGELFF
TRBV30	.	.	TRBJ2-1	TGTGCCTGGAGTGCGGACAGAGGGCCTAGGAGCTACAATGAGCAGTTCTTC	CAWSADRGPRSYNEQFF
TRBV11-2	TRBD1	once	TRBJ2-5	TGTGCCAGCAGCTTACATCTCGTTCCAGGGGGCGGGGAGACCCAGTACTTC	CASSLHLVPGGGETQYF
TRBV7-2	TRBD1	.	TRBJ2-3	TGTGCCAGCAGCTTAGTGGTAGGGGGCGCGACAGATACGCAGTATTTT	CASSLVVGGATDTQYF
TRBV4-1	.	.	TRBJ1-2	TGCGCCAGCAGCCAAGAATTTGCGAACTATGGCTACACCTTC	CASSQEFANYGYTF
TRBV19	.	.	TRBJ1-2	TGTGCCAGTAGCACGGCTGGGGGGGGCTACACCTTC	CASSTAGGGYTF